These 7 T cell receptor beta chains originate from one sample sequenced in a study of blood T cell repertoires in COVID-19. TCRdb's copy holds only in-frame clones and misses some; the assay was immunoSEQ multiplex PCR. The sample lists fewer than 350,000 clones, roughly 85% occurring once. The specimen sequenced was PBMCs or T cells enriched from blood (not recorded which). The receptors were gathered from a young woman who had been exposed to COVID-19.

The genes are TRBV5-1 and TRBJ1-3; D is possibly TRBD1 (6 bases). V was clipped by 0 bases and J by 0 bases, with 10 bases between them. Per germline, CDR1 SGHRS and CDR2 YFSETQ. There are 16 residues in the CDR3. This CDR3 reads CASSLGTGNSGNTIYF. The DNA for the CDR3 is TGCGCCAGCAGCTTGGGCACAGGGAACTCTGGAAACACCATATATTTT.

V gene TRBV3-1 (or the pseudogene TRBV3-2) combines with J gene TRBJ2-2; D may be TRBD2 (5 bases). Per the germline V gene, CDR1 is LGHDT and CDR2 is YNNKEL (reference sequence). The V gene lost 4 bases and the J gene lost 0 bases, with 12 bases spanning the gap. CDR3 length: 16 amino acids. The CDR3 sequence is CASSPASGANTGELFF. CDR3 coding DNA: TGTGCCAGCAGCCCTGCCAGCGGAGCGAACACCGGGGAGCTGTTTTTT.

The chain recombines TRBV28 with TRBJ1-5; 9 nucleotides match TRBD1. Per the germline V gene, CDR1 is MDHEN and CDR2 is SYDVKM. This CDR3 is built from 15 residues. The ends lost 3 bases at V and 5 bases at J; junction bases unmatched: 5. The CDR3: CASSFPRDRDQPQHF. CDR3 nucleotide sequence: TGTGCCAGCAGTTTCCCCCGGGACAGGGATCAGCCCCAGCATTTT.

This clone was detected only a few times. CDR3 bases: TGTGCCAGCAGCCAAGTCACTTCAACTAATGAAAAACTGTTTTTT. Its protein is CASSQVTSTNEKLFF. The chain recombines TRBV14 with TRBJ1-4; D is ambiguous. Trimming stripped 1 base from V and 0 bases from J, with 6 bases between. The CDR3 is 15 residues long. Per the germline V gene, CDR1 is SGHDN and CDR2 is FVKESK.

The CDR3 region is CASRHSGLSYNEQFF. The DNA for the CDR3 is TGTGCCAGCAGACACAGCGGGCTCTCCTACAATGAGCAGTTCTTC. The rearrangement uses TRBV25-1 and TRBJ2-1, with a possible D match to TRBD2 (6 bases). Trimming took 6 bases from V and 0 from J, leaving 12 bases between them. This CDR3 comprises 15 residues. The V gene's germline CDR1 is MGHDK and CDR2 SYGVNS.

CDR3 sequence (DNA): TGTGCCAGCAGTGACGAGGCGGGAGTGGGAAATGAGCAGTTCTTC. As protein: CASSDEAGVGNEQFF. The chain employs TRBV6-4 and TRBJ2-1; 7 nucleotides line up with TRBD2. The CDR3 has 15 residues. Trimming took 2 bases from V and 7 from J; bases not matched to a gene: 8. CDR1 and CDR2 from the germline V gene are MRHNA and SNTAGT.

This sequence joins TRBV19 and TRBJ2-7; TRBD1 matches at 11 bases. Germline assignment: CDR1 LNHDA and CDR2 SQIVND (reference sequence). After removal of 6 bases from V and 5 bases from J, the junction contained 9 bases not matched to a gene. This CDR3 has 15 amino acids. CDR3 amino acids: CASRRTGGNPNEQYF. The CDR3 DNA follows: TGTGCCAGTAGAAGGACAGGGGGCAACCCCAACGAGCAGTACTTC.